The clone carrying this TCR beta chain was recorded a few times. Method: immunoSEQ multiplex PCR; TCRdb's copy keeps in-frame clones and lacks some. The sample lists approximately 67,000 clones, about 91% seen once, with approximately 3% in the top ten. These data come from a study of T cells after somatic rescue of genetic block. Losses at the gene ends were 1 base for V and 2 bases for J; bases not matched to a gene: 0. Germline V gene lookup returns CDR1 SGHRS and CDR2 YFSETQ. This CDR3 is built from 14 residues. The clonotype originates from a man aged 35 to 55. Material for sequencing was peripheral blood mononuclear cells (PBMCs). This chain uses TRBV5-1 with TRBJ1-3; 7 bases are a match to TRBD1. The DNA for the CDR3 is TGCGCCAGCAGCTTGACAGGGGCTGGAAACACCATATATTTT. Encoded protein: CASSLTGAGNTIYF. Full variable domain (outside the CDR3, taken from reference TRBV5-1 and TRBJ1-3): KAGVTQTPRYLIKTRGQQVTLSCSPISGHRSVSWYQQTPGQGLQFLFEYFSETQRNKGNFPGRFSGRQFSNSRSEMNVSTLELGDSALYLCASSLTGAGNTIYFGEGSWLTVV.